This is a list of T cell receptor beta chains from one sample in a study of blood T cell repertoires in COVID-19. Sequenced by immunoSEQ multiplex PCR; TCRdb stores in-frame clones only, minus some. Of 55,000 to 65,000 clones listed, 70% to 90% are singletons. The sequencing sample was made of peripheral blood. All receptors come from a human donor with active COVID-19. The donor label of this sample is uncertain. Both conserved end residues are part of each CDR3.

V gene | CDR3 protein
TRBV27 | CASSPGLAGLGIQYF
TRBV19 | CAARTGAYGYTF
TRBV6-5 | CASLQGTAYNSPLHF
TRBV5-1 | CASSLGGQGSQETQYF
TRBV9 | CASSVALAGYNEQFF
TRBV18 | CASSRSGAGQPQHF
TRBV7-2 | CASSLLGGSMNTEAFF
TRBV25-1 | CASSEVAGQYGYTF
TRBV19 | CASSKGQTTDTQYF
TRBV29-1 | CSVWDRGGEQYF
TRBV5-1 | CASSLDRGNTEAFF